One and the same sample provided the 3 T cell receptor beta chains below, sequenced in a study of cytomegalovirus exposure and HLA in healthy donors. Researchers ran the PCR with 60 Vbeta and 13 Jbeta primers. Libraries were prepared by immunoSEQ multiplex PCR; TCRdb keeps only in-frame clonotypes and omits some of them. This sample has some 150,000 clones, with 75% to 85% found just once. Sequencing was done on a sample of PBMCs. The origin of the receptors is a man aged 25 to 40 in good health and CMV-seronegative.

The rearrangement links TRBV28 to TRBJ1-2; a weak D match, TRBD1 (6 bases). The CDR3 spans 16 residues. The ends were cut back, 6 bases at V and 4 bases at J, with 21 bases in the middle. Germline CDR1 reads MDHEN; CDR2 reads SYDVKM. CDR3 bases: TGTGCCAGCAGCCCCAATCTTTCAGGGGAAGGCTATGGCTACACCTTC. The encoded protein is CASSPNLSGEGYGYTF.

V is TRBV19 and J is TRBJ1-1; D uncertain. The CDR3 totals 15 residues. The germline gives CDR1 LNHDA, CDR2 SQIVND (reference sequence). V gave up 2 bases and J gave up 7 bases, with 17 bases separating them. The CDR3 here is CASSISRGGEHEAFF. DNA for the CDR3: TGTGCCAGTAGTATATCACGTGGAGGCGAGCATGAAGCTTTCTTT.

The chain is built from TRBV11-2 and TRBJ1-2, with TRBD1 matching 12 bases. The CDR3 consists of 15 residues. Germline values: CDR1 SGHAT, CDR2 FQNNGV. The junction had 6 bases not matched to a gene; V was cut back by 5 bases and J by 5 bases. CDR3: CASSGTGGGEYGYTF. The CDR3 region has the DNA TGTGCCAGCAGCGGGACAGGGGGCGGAGAGTATGGCTACACCTTC.